Only a few counts were recorded for the clone carrying this TCR beta chain. What it binds is unknown. Being one base from a much bigger clone, this may be a read error. This record comes from a study of tumor and adjacent non-tumor tissue in lung cancer. Background on the study: Histology: eleven to twelve adenocarcinoma, a couple of squamous cell carcinoma, 1 small cell lung cancer. Each sample yielded roughly 4 million productive TCRbeta reads on average. Study outcomes and limitations: Top 100 clones took a larger repertoire share in normal lung. Tumor tissue had significantly higher TCR diversity than normal lung.

No cell sorting was done before RNA was extracted from the tissue. Distant lung tissue was collected more than 3 cm away from the tumor edge. This CDR3 contains 16 residues. Per the germline V gene, CDR1 is SGHVS and CDR2 is FQNEAQ. A modified ARM-PCR protocol with three rounds of nested PCR amplified TCRbeta. One entry per CDR3 protein, called by TCRdb with MiXCR from the multiplex PCR reads. The sample lists 47,000 or so distinct CDR3 sequences, about two thirds occurring once. The chain combines TRBV7-8 with TRBJ2-7, with TRBD1 matching 12 bases. This sequence originates from a woman in her sixties or seventies with non-small cell lung cancer. Sequences were obtained from distant non-tumor lung tissue. CDR3 in DNA: TGTGCCAGCAGGCAGAATCCGGGACAGGGGGCCTACGGGCAGTACTTC. Translating it yields CASRQNPGQGAYGQYF.